This T cell receptor beta chain was retrieved from a study of OX40 agonist ivuxolimab in advanced cancers. Study background: Recorded diagnoses for dose-escalation patients were hepatocellular carcinoma, melanoma, renal cell or head and neck cancer. Study observations and caveats: Clonal expansion among partial responders at 0.1-3.0 mg/kg ranked near the lowest.

This clone was counted a single time. Its antigen is unidentified. The germline V gene has CDR1 SGHAT and CDR2 FQNNGV. Trimming stripped 4 bases from V and 2 bases from J, with 14 bases between. There are 15 residues in the CDR3. Assay: immunoSEQ multiplex PCR; the TCRdb copy retains only in-frame clones and omits some. The sample has approximately 26,000 clones, about 90% seen once. Sequences were derived from CD4+ or CD8+ T cells sorted from blood, sampled in a trial of the OX40 agonist ivuxolimab. The sequence was obtained from an adult with an advanced solid tumor such as melanoma, head and neck, liver or kidney cancer. The rearrangement joins TRBV11-2 to TRBJ2-5; D might be TRBD2 (6 bases). The CDR3 coding sequence is TGTGCCAGCAGCTCACGACTAGAAGCTCAAGAGACCCAGTACTTC. Protein product: CASSSRLEAQETQYF.